Sequencing of this T cell receptor (beta chain) was carried out in a study of a mutant IDH1 vaccine in newly diagnosed glioma. Whole-study context: Among treated patients, about 62% were male and around 40% female, and mean age was 40.4 years.

Time point described: week 35, safety follow-up. The study gave 300 ug of mutant IDH1 20-mer peptide per vaccine dose, with topical imiquimod. The germline CDR1 and CDR2 sequences are SGHAT and FQNNGV. V was pared by 3 bases and J by 3 bases, with 11 bases between. The CDR3 sequence is 14 residues long. The protocol was immunoSEQ multiplex PCR, while the TCRdb copy is restricted to in-frame clones and leaves out a portion. This sample has tens of thousands of clones, with less than 80% found just once. This clone occurred a few times. The antigen remains unidentified. The same CDR3 arises from other DNA sequences in this sample as well.

This chain links TRBV11-2 with TRBJ1-1; D possibly corresponds to TRBD1 (6 bases). Sample: PBMCs, taken from a glioma patient whose treatment included an IDH1 peptide vaccine. This clonotype was obtained from a man between 40 and 49 years old with glioma. The CDR3 is CASSLGRGYTEAFF. In DNA, the CDR3 is TGTGCCAGCAGCTTGGGCAGGGGATACACTGAAGCTTTCTTT. The full variable domain, completed using reference TRBV11-2 and TRBJ1-1, is EAGVAQSPRYKIIEKRQSVAFWCNPISGHATLYWYQQILGQGPKLLIQFQNNGVVDDSQLPKDRFSAERLKGVDSTLKIQPAKLEDSAVYLCASSLGRGYTEAFFGQGTRLTVV.